The 15 T cell receptor beta chains given below trace back to one sample, sequenced in a study of CD8+CD57+ T cells in acquired aplastic anemia. Only patients with CD8+CD57+ cell expansion on flow cytometry were chosen for sequencing. TCR beta VDJ combinations and CDR3 sequences were profiled from genomic DNA. TCRdb re-called the reads with MiXCR, one entry per CDR3 protein. In the table there are around 500,000 distinct CDR3 sequences, about a third of which are singletons. Sequencing was performed on sorted CD4+, CD8+, or CD8+CD57+ T cells (not recorded which) from PBMCs. These receptors came from a human donor with aplastic anemia.

A few counts support this clonotype. CDR3 DNA: TGCAGTGCTAGAGTAGGGTGGAATGAGCAGTTCTTC. Translating it yields CSARVGWNEQFF. The chain has TRBV20-1 and TRBJ2-1; the D is unclear. The CDR3 runs to 12 residues. V was cut by 1 base and J by 7 bases, with 8 bases left in between. CDR1 and CDR2 from the germline V gene are DFQATT and SNEGSKA (reference sequence).

As regards this clonotype: A read error is likely, as this CDR3 ends without the conserved phenylalanine or tryptophan. Because the CDR3's place on the DNA is in doubt, the DNA is left out and the CDR3 is given as listed by TCRdb. This chain uses TRBV15 with TRBJ1-6; TRBD1, the table's D call, was not compared with the DNA. The V gene's germline CDR1 is LNHNV and CDR2 YYDKDF (reference sequence). Counting both end residues, the CDR3 totals 15 amino acids. The CDR3 spells CATSRGTGDHSPPHY.

This clonotype appeared many times. This rearrangement joins TRBV20-1 to TRBJ2-7; tentative D call: TRBD2 (6 bases). The CDR3 covers 14 residues. CDR1 DFQATT and CDR2 SNEGSKA come from the germline V gene (reference sequence). Between the trimmed V and J ends, which lost 5 bases and 2 bases, there was a span of 16 bases. The DNA for the CDR3 is TGCAGTGCTCTTGTGCAGCGGGCCACCTACGAGCAGTACTTC. Translation: CSALVQRATYEQYF.

This clonotype was recorded many times. V usage is TRBV7-2 and J usage is TRBJ1-5, with TRBD1 as a possible D gene (5 bases). Germline V gene sequence: CDR1 SGHTA, CDR2 FQGNSA. CDR3 size: 15 residues. The V gene lost 1 base and the J gene lost 6 bases, with 13 bases spanning the gap. CDR3 sequence: CASSLVQGLGQPQHF. CDR3 nucleotides: TGTGCCAGCAGCTTAGTTCAGGGCTTGGGTCAGCCCCAGCATTTT.

In its sample, this clonotype was seen many times. This rearrangement joins TRBV2 to TRBJ1-1; D is possibly TRBD1 (6 bases). Germline-derived CDR1 and CDR2 are SNHLY and FYNNEI. V was shortened by 2 bases and J by 13 bases, with 14 bases between the two germline ends. This CDR3 is built from 12 residues. The CDR3 reads CASSESEGGLFF. In nucleotides, the CDR3 is TGTGCCAGCAGTGAATCCGAGGGGGGTCTTTTCTTT.

This clonotype has ten or more counts. The rearrangement uses TRBV2 and TRBJ2-5; D is unclear. The CDR3 is 12 amino acids. The germline gives CDR1 SNHLY, CDR2 FYNNEI. Trimming took off 4 bases at V and 5 bases at J, with 8 bases between the two ends. The CDR3 region is CASSARIETQYF. CDR3 nucleotide sequence: TGTGCCAGCAGTGCGCGTATCGAGACCCAGTACTTC.

The chain joins TRBV6-7 to TRBJ1-1; D is unclear. TRBV6-7 is recorded as an ORF, its role being uncertain. Trimming left V 0 bases short and J 4 bases short, with 15 bases between. This CDR3 is 16 amino acids long. The CDR3 sequence: CASSYSRIGVGTEAFF. For the CDR3, the DNA is TGTGCCAGCAGTTACTCCCGCATTGGGGTCGGCACTGAAGCTTTCTTT.

This clonotype was observed a handful of times. The chain carries TRBV2 and TRBJ2-7; TRBD1 aligns across 10 bases. The CDR3 has 15 amino acids. Looked up from germline, CDR1 is SNHLY and CDR2 is FYNNEI. The V segment lost 5 bases and the J segment 2 bases; nucleotides outside the gene matches: 6. The CDR3, as DNA: TGTGCCAGCAGTTGGGGGACAGGGGAGGCCTACGAGCAGTACTTC. It codes for CASSWGTGEAYEQYF.

The chain combines TRBV18 with TRBJ1-5; weak D call: TRBD1 (6 bases). Germline V gene sequence: CDR1 KGHSH, CDR2 LQKENI. The V gene lost 3 bases and the J gene lost 9 bases, with 15 bases spanning the gap. CDR3 size: 14 residues. The CDR3 region has the DNA TGTGCCAGCTCACCGCAGGGGCCCGTGGGGCCCCAGCATTTT. Its translation: CASSPQGPVGPQHF.

The rearrangement links TRBV29-1 to TRBJ2-2; 7 positions match TRBD2. CDR3 length: 13 amino acids. Germline CDR1 SQVTM, CDR2 ANQGSEA. V was pared by 8 bases and J by 6 bases, with 9 bases of the junction left unmatched. The CDR3 DNA follows: TGCAGCTCCATAGCGGGTGGGGCCGGGGAGCTGTTTTTT. This translates into CSSIAGGAGELFF.

The DNA of the CDR3 is TGTGCCAGCAGCTTACGTAATCAGGTCCTACTGAACACTGAAGCTTTCTTT. Translated: CASSLRNQVLLNTEAFF. V is TRBV5-4 and J is TRBJ1-1; D is unclear. The germline V and J ends were trimmed by 2 bases and 0 bases, with 17 bases remaining between them. The CDR3 length is 17 residues. CDR1 SGHNT and CDR2 YYREEE come from the germline V gene (reference sequence).

This clonotype was counted ten times or more. The chain is built from TRBV29-1 and TRBJ2-5; 10 bases match TRBD2. Germline values: CDR1 SQVTM, CDR2 ANQGSEA. With 6 bases clipped from V and 5 bases from J, the junction kept 3 bases outside the gene matches. CDR3 length: 12 residues. CDR3 loop: CSVAGGQETQYF. In DNA, the CDR3 is TGCAGCGTAGCGGGGGGGCAGGAGACCCAGTACTTC.

The J gene is TRBJ1-2, the V gene TRBV15; D unclear. This CDR3 comprises 15 residues. Germline assignment: CDR1 LNHNV and CDR2 YYDKDF (reference sequence). Trimming stripped 0 bases from V and 4 bases from J, with 12 bases between. CDR3 DNA: TGTGCCACCAGCAGAGATCTAGCTGGGGTCTATGGCTACACCTTC. Its protein product is CATSRDLAGVYGYTF.

The chain joins TRBV28 to TRBJ2-7; weak D call: TRBD1 (5 bases). This CDR3 comprises 12 residues. V was trimmed by 7 bases and J by 4 bases, leaving 11 bases between them. Germline V gives CDR1 MDHEN, CDR2 SYDVKM. The CDR3 protein is CASKDRGYEQYF. Here the CDR3 DNA reads TGTGCCAGCAAAGATAGGGGTTACGAGCAGTACTTC.

The chain uses TRBV9 and TRBJ1-3, with D perhaps matching TRBD1 (5 bases). Germline CDR1 and CDR2: SGDLS and YYNGEE. The V and J ends lost 0 bases and 2 bases respectively, with 12 bases between them. This CDR3 region has 16 residues. CDR3: CASSVDSRVPGNTIYF. CDR3 sequence (DNA): TGTGCCAGCAGCGTAGATAGCAGGGTCCCTGGAAACACCATATATTTT.